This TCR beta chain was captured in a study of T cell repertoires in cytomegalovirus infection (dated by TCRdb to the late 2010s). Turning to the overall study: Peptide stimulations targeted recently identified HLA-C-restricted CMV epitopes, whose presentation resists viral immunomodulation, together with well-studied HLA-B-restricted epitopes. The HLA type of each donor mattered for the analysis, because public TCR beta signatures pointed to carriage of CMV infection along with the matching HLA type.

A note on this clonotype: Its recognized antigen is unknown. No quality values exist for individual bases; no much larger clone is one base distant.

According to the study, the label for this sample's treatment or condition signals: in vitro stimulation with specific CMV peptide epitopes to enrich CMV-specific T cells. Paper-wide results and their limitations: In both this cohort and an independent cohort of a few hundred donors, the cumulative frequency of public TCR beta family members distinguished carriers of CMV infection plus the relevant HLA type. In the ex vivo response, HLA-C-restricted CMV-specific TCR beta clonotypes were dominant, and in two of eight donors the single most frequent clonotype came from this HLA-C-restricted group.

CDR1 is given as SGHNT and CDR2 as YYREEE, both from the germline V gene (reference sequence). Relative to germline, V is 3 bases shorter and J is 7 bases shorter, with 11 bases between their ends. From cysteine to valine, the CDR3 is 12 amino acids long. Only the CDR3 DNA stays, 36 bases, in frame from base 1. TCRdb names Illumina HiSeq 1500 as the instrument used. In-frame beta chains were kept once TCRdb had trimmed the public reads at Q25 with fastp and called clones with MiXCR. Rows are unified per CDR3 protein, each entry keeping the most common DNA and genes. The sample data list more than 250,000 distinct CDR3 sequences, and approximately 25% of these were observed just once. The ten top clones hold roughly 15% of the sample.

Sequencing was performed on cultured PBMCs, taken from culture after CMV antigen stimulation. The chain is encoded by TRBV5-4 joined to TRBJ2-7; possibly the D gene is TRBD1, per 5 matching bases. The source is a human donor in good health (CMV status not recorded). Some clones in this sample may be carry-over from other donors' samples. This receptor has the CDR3 CASSSSKGEQYV. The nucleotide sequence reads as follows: TGTGCCAGCAGCTCGAGTAAGGGGGAGCAGTACGTC.